This T cell receptor (beta chain) came from a study of liver allograft versus peripheral blood T cells. About the research overall: Repertoires of T cell receptors in transplanted livers were compared with recipients' peripheral blood repertoires.

TCRdb redid the calling of the reads with MiXCR, one entry per CDR3 protein. The sample consists of about 16,000 distinct CDR3 sequences, around 20% of them appearing once. This clonotype was observed a few times. The antigen is not known. This CDR3 has 11 amino acids. V dropped 7 bases and J dropped 4 bases, with 11 bases sitting between them. CDR1 SQVTM and CDR2 ANQGSEA come from the germline V gene. Study-wide results and limits: Liver allograft and peripheral blood T cell receptor repertoires reportedly differed.

V and J are TRBV29-1 and TRBJ2-7; perhaps TRBD1 as D (6 bases). The TCR originated in a human patient who had a liver transplant. Some T cells may be provided by the graft donor. CDR3 sequence (DNA): TGCAGCGCTCGCACAGGGTACGAGCAGTACTTC. The encoded protein is CSARTGYEQYF.